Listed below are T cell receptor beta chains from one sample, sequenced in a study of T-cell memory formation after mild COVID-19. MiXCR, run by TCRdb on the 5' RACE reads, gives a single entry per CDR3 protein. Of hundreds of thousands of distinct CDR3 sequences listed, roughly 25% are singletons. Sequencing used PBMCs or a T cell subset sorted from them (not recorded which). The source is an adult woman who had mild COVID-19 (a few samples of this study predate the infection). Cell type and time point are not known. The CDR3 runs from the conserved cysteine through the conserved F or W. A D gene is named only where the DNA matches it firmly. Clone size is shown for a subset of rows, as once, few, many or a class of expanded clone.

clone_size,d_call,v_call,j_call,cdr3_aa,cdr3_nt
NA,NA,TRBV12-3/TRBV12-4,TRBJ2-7,CASRKDKPYEQYF,TGTGCCAGCCGGAAGGACAAACCCTACGAGCAGTACTTC
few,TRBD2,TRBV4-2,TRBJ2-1,CASSPGLAEHNEQFF,TGTGCCAGCAGCCCGGGACTAGCAGAACACAATGAGCAGTTCTTC
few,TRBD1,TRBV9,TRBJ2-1,CASSDRDRAYNEQFF,TGTGCCAGCAGCGACCGGGACAGGGCCTACAATGAGCAGTTCTTC
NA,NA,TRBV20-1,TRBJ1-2,CSAPGPNYGYTF,TGCAGTGCTCCGGGGCCTAACTATGGCTACACCTTC
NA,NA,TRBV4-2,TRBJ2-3,CASSQDLGGITDTQYF,TGTGCCAGCAGCCAAGATCTGGGGGGAATCACAGATACGCAGTATTTT
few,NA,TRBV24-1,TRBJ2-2,CATSDSQGDTGELFF,TGTGCCACCAGTGATTCCCAGGGCGACACCGGGGAGCTGTTTTTT
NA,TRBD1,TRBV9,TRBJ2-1,CASSVEGQTYNEQFF,TGTGCCAGCAGCGTAGAGGGACAGACCTACAATGAGCAGTTCTTC
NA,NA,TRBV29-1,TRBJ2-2,CSVLVANTGELFF,TGCAGCGTTCTTGTGGCGAACACCGGGGAGCTGTTTTTT
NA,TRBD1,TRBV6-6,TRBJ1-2,CASSYSIDTGVDGYTF,TGTGCCAGCAGTTACTCGATTGATACAGGGGTGGATGGCTACACCTTC
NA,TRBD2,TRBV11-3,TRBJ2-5,CASSFRLAGQETQYF,TGTGCCAGCAGCTTCAGACTAGCGGGGCAAGAGACCCAGTACTTC
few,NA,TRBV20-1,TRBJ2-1,CSARDYRGLGYNEQFF,TGCAGTGCTAGAGACTACAGGGGACTCGGGTACAATGAGCAGTTCTTC
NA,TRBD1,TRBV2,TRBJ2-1,CATTWGQGNNEQFF,TGTGCCACCACGTGGGGACAGGGCAACAATGAGCAGTTCTTC
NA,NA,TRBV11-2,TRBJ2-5,CASSPLDFQETQYF,TGTGCCAGCAGCCCCCTGGACTTTCAAGAGACCCAGTACTTC
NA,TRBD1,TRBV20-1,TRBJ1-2,CSASWDRVLGYTF,TGCAGTGCTAGTTGGGACAGGGTTCTTGGCTACACCTTC
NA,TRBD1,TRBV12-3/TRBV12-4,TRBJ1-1,CASSLARSTGGSNTEAFF,TGTGCCAGCAGTCTCGCTAGGTCGACAGGGGGATCGAACACTGAAGCTTTCTTT
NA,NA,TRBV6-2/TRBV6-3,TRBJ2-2,CASSPLARYTGELFF,TGTGCCAGCAGTCCGCTAGCGCGTTACACCGGGGAGCTGTTTTTT
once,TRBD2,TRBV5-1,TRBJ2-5,CASSLSASGGMETQYF,TGCGCCAGCAGCCTGTCGGCTAGCGGGGGGATGGAGACCCAGTACTTC
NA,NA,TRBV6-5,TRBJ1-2,CASSYGRAGNYGYTF,TGTGCCAGCAGTTACGGCCGGGCCGGAAACTATGGCTACACCTTC
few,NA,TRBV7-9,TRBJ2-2,CASSLLHTGELFF,TGTGCCAGCAGCTTGTTACACACCGGGGAGCTGTTTTTT
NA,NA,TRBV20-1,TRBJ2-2,CSARGTPGNAGELFF,TGCAGTGCTAGGGGGACACCCGGTAACGCCGGGGAGCTGTTTTTT
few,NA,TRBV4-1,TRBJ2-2,CASSQAKTIANTGELFF,TGCGCCAGCAGCCAAGCGAAGACAATCGCGAACACCGGGGAGCTGTTTTTT
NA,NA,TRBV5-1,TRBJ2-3,CASSRDLATDTQYF,TGCGCCAGCAGCAGGGACCTTGCCACCGATACGCAGTATTTT
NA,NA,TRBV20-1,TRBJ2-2,CSARGARGVNTGELFF,TGCAGTGCTAGAGGCGCAAGAGGGGTGAACACCGGGGAGCTGTTTTTT
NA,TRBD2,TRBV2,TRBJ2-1,CASSGNSGSFSEQFF,TGTGCCAGCAGTGGGAATAGCGGGAGTTTCAGTGAGCAGTTCTTC
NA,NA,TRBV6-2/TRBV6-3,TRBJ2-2,CASSRGAISNTGELFF,TGTGCCAGCAGTCGAGGGGCCATCTCGAACACCGGGGAGCTGTTTTTT
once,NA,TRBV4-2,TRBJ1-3,CASSQDGNTIYF,TGTGCCAGCAGCCAAGATGGAAACACCATATATTTT
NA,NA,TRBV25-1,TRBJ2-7,CASSETGGSYEQYF,TGTGCCAGCAGTGAGACAGGAGGATCCTACGAGCAGTACTTC
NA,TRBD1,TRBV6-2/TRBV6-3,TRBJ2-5,CASSTGTGSQETQYF,TGTGCCAGCAGTACAGGGACAGGAAGCCAAGAGACCCAGTACTTC
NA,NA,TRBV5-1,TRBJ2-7,CASSLSSRQGQNYEQYF,TGCGCCAGCAGCTTGAGCTCCCGGCAGGGGCAAAACTACGAGCAGTACTTC
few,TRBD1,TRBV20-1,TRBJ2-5,CSVLPFRQGWQETQYF,TGCAGTGTCCTCCCCTTTAGACAGGGGTGGCAAGAGACCCAGTACTTC
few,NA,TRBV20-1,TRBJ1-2,CSAGSTGLYGYTF,TGCAGTGCTGGCTCGACAGGTCTCTATGGCTACACCTTC
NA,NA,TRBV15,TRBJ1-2,CATSPTGSYGYTF,TGTGCCACCAGCCCAACCGGGAGCTATGGCTACACCTTC
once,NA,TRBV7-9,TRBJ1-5,CASNLGSQPQHF,TGTGCCAGCAACTTAGGGTCTCAGCCCCAGCATTTT
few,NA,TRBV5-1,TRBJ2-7,CASSLSRGWSNEQYF,TGCGCCAGCAGCTTGAGTAGGGGGTGGTCCAACGAGCAGTACTTC
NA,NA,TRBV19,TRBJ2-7,CASSIPGVTDEQYF,TGTGCCAGTAGTATACCGGGAGTGACAGACGAGCAGTACTTC
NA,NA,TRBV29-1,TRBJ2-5,CSVEESAETQYF,TGCAGCGTTGAAGAAAGTGCAGAGACCCAGTACTTC
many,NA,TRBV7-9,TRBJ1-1,CASSSGPEAFF,TGTGCCAGCAGCTCAGGGCCTGAAGCTTTCTTT
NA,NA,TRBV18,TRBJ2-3,CASSPRLEQLRDTQYF,TGTGCCAGCTCACCACGATTGGAACAGCTTAGGGATACGCAGTATTTT
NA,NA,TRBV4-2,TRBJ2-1,CASSQGVGGDNEQFF,TGTGCCAGCAGCCAAGGAGTCGGGGGAGACAATGAGCAGTTCTTC
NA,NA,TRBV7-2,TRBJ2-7,CASSLNSLTGSYEQYF,TGTGCCAGCAGCTTAAACTCCCTGACGGGATCCTACGAGCAGTACTTC
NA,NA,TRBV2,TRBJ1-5,CASRVAGVNNQPQHF,TGTGCCAGCAGGGTTGCAGGGGTGAACAATCAGCCCCAGCATTTT
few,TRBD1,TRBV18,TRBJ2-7,CASSQTTGFEEQYF,TGTGCCAGCTCACAGACGACAGGGTTCGAAGAGCAGTACTTC
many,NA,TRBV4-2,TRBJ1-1,CASSQDAGGWEMNTEAFF,TGTGCCAGCAGCCAAGATGCGGGGGGCTGGGAGATGAACACTGAAGCTTTCTTT
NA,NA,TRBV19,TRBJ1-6,CASSPRPDAIHSPLHF,TGTGCCAGTAGCCCCCGACCTGACGCGATTCATTCACCCCTCCACTTT
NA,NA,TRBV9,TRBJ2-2,CASSGGKGNTGELFF,TGTGCCAGCAGCGGAGGAAAGGGGAACACCGGGGAGCTGTTTTTT
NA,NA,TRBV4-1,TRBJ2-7,CASSQEPGGSSYEQYF,TGCGCCAGCAGCCAAGAGCCAGGTGGGAGCTCCTACGAGCAGTACTTC
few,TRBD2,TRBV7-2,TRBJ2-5,CASSFSSGSSETQYF,TGTGCCAGCAGCTTTTCTAGCGGGAGTTCAGAGACCCAGTACTTC
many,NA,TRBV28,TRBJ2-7,CASRATGITYEQYF,TGTGCCAGTAGAGCCACAGGGATTACCTACGAGCAGTACTTC
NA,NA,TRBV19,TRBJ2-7,CASSRQTFYYEQYF,TGTGCCAGTAGTAGGCAAACCTTCTACTACGAGCAGTACTTC
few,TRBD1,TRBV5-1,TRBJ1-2,CASSLGQGDDGYTF,TGCGCCAGCAGCCTGGGACAGGGCGATGATGGCTACACCTTC
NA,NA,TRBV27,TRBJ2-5,CASSLSGDQETQYF,TGTGCCAGCAGTTTATCGGGGGACCAAGAGACCCAGTACTTC